Below, 3 T cell receptor beta chains from the same sample are listed, as sequenced in a study of blood T cell repertoires in COVID-19. Clones were sequenced by immunoSEQ multiplex PCR, and TCRdb holds only the in-frame ones, with some missing. The sample records around 300,000 clones, 75% to 90% being singletons. The sample comprised peripheral blood. These TCRs come from a woman between 70 and 85 years old with COVID-19, enrolled during active disease.

This clone was detected only a few times. The genes are TRBV27 and TRBJ2-3; 7 nucleotides align to TRBD1. Germline CDR1 reads MNHEY; CDR2 reads SMNVEV (reference sequence). The CDR3 has 13 amino acids. V gave up 6 bases and J gave up 8 bases; unmatched junction bases: 8. Written as DNA, the CDR3 is TGTGCCAGCAGCCGGGACAGTCCCGTTACGCAGTATTTT. As protein: CASSRDSPVTQYF.

The chain couples TRBV4-3 to TRBJ1-1; TRBD1 might be the D (5 bases). The V gene's germline CDR1 is LGHNA and CDR2 YSLEER. V was shortened by 0 bases and J by 2 bases, with 10 bases between the two germline ends. The CDR3 is 15 residues long. The CDR3 region has the DNA TGCGCCAGCAGCCAAGATTGGAGGGGAAACACTGAAGCTTTCTTT. Its protein product is CASSQDWRGNTEAFF.

Points on this clone: Relative to the germline gene, one junction end is altered; a read error may explain this. The chain uses TRBV28 and TRBJ2-3; 13 bases fit TRBD2. Looked up from germline, CDR1 is MDHEN and CDR2 is SYDVKM. The CDR3 loop spans 16 amino acids. The CDR3 loop is CASTLPGLAGSDTQYF. The DNA for the CDR3 is TGTGCCAGCACTTTACCGGGACTAGCGGGGAGCGATACGCAGTATTTT. The full variable domain, with the rest looked up from reference TRBV28 and TRBJ2-3, is DVKVTQSSRYLVKRTGEKVFLECVQDMDHENMFWYRQDPGLGLRLIYFSYDVKMKEKGDIPEGYSVSREKKERFSLILESASTNQTSMYLCASTLPGLAGSDTQYFGPGTRLTVL.